This T cell receptor beta chain was obtained from a study of technical replicates of blood from several donors. TCRdb's copy holds only in-frame clones and misses some; the assay was immunoSEQ multiplex PCR. The sample has 90,000 to 100,000 clones; around 96% are singletons. The germline gives CDR1 SGHAT, CDR2 FQNNGV. This CDR3 region has 18 residues. Trimming took 6 bases from V and 0 from J; bases not matched to a gene: 15. The rearrangement joins TRBV11-2 to TRBJ2-7, with 9 nucleotides matching TRBD2. The clonotype was recovered from a human donor in good health. Sequencing was performed on T cells isolated from PBMCs. As DNA, the CDR3 is TGTGCCAGCAGTTCCCAGGGAGCGGGAGGCCTGAGCTCCTACGAGCAGTACTTC. Its translation: CASSSQGAGGLSSYEQYF.